Listed here is a single TCR beta chain. There is no known antigen for this receptor. Base qualities are missing; no much larger clone stands one base away. Receptors were amplified or captured by the immunoSEQ multiplex PCR assay. To provide template for TCR sequencing, every sample had RNA extracted and reverse transcribed into cDNA. SuperScript III was used for first-strand cDNA synthesis, primed with a 2:1 mix of oligo-dT and random hexamers. Amplification bias was assessed with a synthetic immune receptor repertoire, and residual bias was removed computationally. The authors' pipeline ran thus. Raw reads were preprocessed to remove errors, and CDR3 was defined by IMGT conventions from the conserved cysteine to phenylalanine. To get clonality, Shannon entropy was normalized by log2 of the number of productive unique TCRs and the result was subtracted from 1. CD4 or CD8 identity of scalp clones was inferred by cross-referencing scalp TCRbeta sequences with sorted blood CD4 and CD8 repertoires. This is the immuneACCESS table as TCRdb keeps it, with only in-frame sequences that have V and J called. A part of the clones is gone; compared with another copy, unresolved V genes explain less than half, and the rest is unexplained. The V and J calls and clone size were taken over from that table, and D and trimming were inferred from the DNA. Here the sample has 150,000 to 250,000 clones; around 60% occur a single time. The ten largest clones add up to about 3.5% of the sample.

The meaning of the sample's time point label: around 4 weeks on oral tofacitinib. The treatment or condition label of this sample denotes: oral pan-JAK inhibitor, 5-10 mg twice daily. Lesional scalp punch biopsies and peripheral blood were collected from alopecia areata patients. PBMCs were separated by density centrifugation and stained for CD3, CD4 and CD8, after which CD4+ and CD8+ T cells were sorted on a FACSAria. The germline ends are 11 bases apart after V is trimmed by 2 bases and J by 0 bases. Based on the germline V gene, the CDR1 and CDR2 sequences are ENHRY and SYGVKD. The CDR3 measures 15 amino acids from cysteine to phenylalanine. Only the CDR3 DNA stays, 45 bases, in frame from base 1. This record belongs to a study of CD8+ T cells in alopecia areata (dated by TCRdb to 2016 to 2019). Study-level background: Treated patients were enrolled in an open-label pilot trial of oral tofacitinib, 5 to 10 mg twice daily, for moderate-to-severe alopecia areata. immunoSEQ multiplex PCR using 35 Vbeta forward primers and 13 Jbeta reverse primers was used to amplify TCRbeta CDR3 regions. In treated patients, disease severity was measured using the SALT score, which gives the percentage of scalp surface area affected. RNA was extracted with the PAXgene miRNA kit for fixed scalp, the miRNeasy kit for PBMCs, and the RNeasy kit for mouse skin. Patients stayed on tofacitinib for 6 to 18 months and then had 6 months of follow-up off drug so that delayed response and recurrence could be assessed. On the human side, TCRbeta sequencing was run on scalp tissue and on sorted CD4+ and CD8+ peripheral blood T cells from healthy controls and from alopecia areata patients with either patchy or totalis/universalis disease. Scalp clonality was compared across normal scalp (n=4), patchy alopecia areata scalp (n=8), and alopecia totalis/universalis scalp (n=8). To study T cell clonal expansion in alopecia areata, the researchers applied high-throughput TCRbeta sequencing to both the C3H/HeJ mouse model and human patients. Patients on tofacitinib were biopsied at baseline and after 4 and 24 weeks of treatment, and several of the patients also had a later scalp biopsy.

Here is what the overall study found, with its caveats: Tofacitinib significantly lowered scalp clonality and the number of expanded CD8+ clones among the top 100 scalp clones. During tofacitinib treatment, many expanded lesional clones stuck around in both scalp and blood, and this persistence may partly explain why relapse happens after treatment is stopped. Compared with normal scalp, lesional scalp, particularly in alopecia totalis/universalis, had higher clonality and more expanded CD8+ clones, which suggests antigenic drive. The treated cohort was small, with a single nonresponder, so links between baseline CD8+ expansion and response need larger studies. Shared TCR sequences between patients were less evident than in mice, which may be partly attributable to HLA diversity in the patient population. Resident alphabeta T cells in normal human skin are also sequenced, complicating scalp TCR repertoire analysis, unlike mouse skin dominated by gammadelta T cells.

The sequence is built from TRBV10-3 and TRBJ2-7; the D gene is perhaps TRBD2, from 5 matching bases. The receptor comes from a human donor with alopecia areata. This sample comprised CD4+ T cells sorted from blood, obtained at week 4, from a patient treated with tofacitinib. The DNA sequence is given as TGTGCCATCAGTGAGCCCTCGGGGAACTCCTACGAGCAGTACTTC. Translated, it reads CAISEPSGNSYEQYF.